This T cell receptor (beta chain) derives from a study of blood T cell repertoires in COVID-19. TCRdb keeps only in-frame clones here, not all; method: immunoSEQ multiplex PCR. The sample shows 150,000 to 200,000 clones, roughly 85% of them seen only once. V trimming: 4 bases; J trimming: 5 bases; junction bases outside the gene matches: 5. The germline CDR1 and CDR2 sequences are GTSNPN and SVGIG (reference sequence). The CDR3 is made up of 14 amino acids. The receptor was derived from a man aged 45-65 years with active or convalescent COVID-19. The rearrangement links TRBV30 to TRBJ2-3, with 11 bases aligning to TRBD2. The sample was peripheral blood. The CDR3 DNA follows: TGTGCCTGGACACTAGCGGGAGACCTAGATACGCAGTATTTT. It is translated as CAWTLAGDLDTQYF.